This passage covers 10 T cell receptor beta chains from one sample sequenced in a study of CD8+ T cells in alopecia areata. RNA was extracted and reverse transcribed into cDNA as the sequencing template. Sequencing was performed with immunoSEQ multiplex PCR; in TCRdb, only in-frame clones are kept and a portion is missing. The repertoire holds around 190,000 clones, with roughly 56% as singletons. The sequencing sample was made of CD8+ T cells sorted from blood. Receptors were obtained from a human donor in good health.

This clone was seen only once. The rearrangement links TRBV30 to TRBJ1-4, with no clear D. Per germline, CDR1 GTSNPN and CDR2 SVGIG (reference sequence). The CDR3 is 14 amino acids. V lost 3 bases and J lost 3, with 11 bases in between. This CDR3 is CAWSQIGANEKLFF. CDR3 bases: TGTGCCTGGAGCCAGATTGGGGCTAATGAAAAACTGTTTTTT.

This chain links TRBV29-1 with TRBJ2-4; the match to TRBD1 covers 9 bases. The CDR3 covers 15 residues. V was clipped by 5 bases and J by 7 bases; unmatched bases: 12. Per the germline V gene, CDR1 is SQVTM and CDR2 is ANQGSEA. CDR3 nucleotide sequence: TGCAGCGTTTTTATTCCCGGGACAGGGTGGAACATTCAGTACTTC. Protein sequence: CSVFIPGTGWNIQYF.

The genes are TRBV18 and TRBJ2-2; D unresolved. With 2 bases removed from V and 4 bases from J, the gap between germline ends came to 2 bases. The germline V gene has CDR1 KGHSH and CDR2 LQKENI. The CDR3 runs 12 residues. The DNA of the CDR3 is TGTGCCAGCTCACCAACCACCGGGGAGCTGTTTTTT. It encodes CASSPTTGELFF.

This clone was seen just once. This chain joins TRBV7-9 and TRBJ1-1; D unresolved. This CDR3 is built from 12 residues. CDR1 SEHNR and CDR2 FQNEAQ come from the germline V gene (reference sequence). Trimming stripped 5 bases from V and 10 bases from J, with 14 bases between. CDR3 amino acids: CASSLGGGSAFF. Here the CDR3 DNA reads TGTGCCAGCAGCCTTGGTGGAGGGTCAGCTTTCTTT. The variable domain in full, with the rest retrieved from reference TRBV7-9 and TRBJ1-1, is DTGVSQNPRHKITKRGQNVTFRCDPISEHNRLYWYRQTLGQGPEFLTYFQNEAQLEKSRLLSDRFSAERPKGSFSTLEIQRTEQGDSAMYLCASSLGGGSAFFGQGTRLTVV.

The J gene is TRBJ1-2, the V gene TRBV29-1; possibly TRBD1 for D (5 bases). The CDR3 totals 14 residues. Germline CDR1 reads SQVTM; CDR2 reads ANQGSEA. V was shortened by 6 bases and J by 3 bases, with 17 bases between the two germline ends. CDR3 sequence reads: CSVKRGPAHYGYTF. For the CDR3, the DNA is TGCAGCGTGAAGAGGGGCCCGGCCCACTATGGCTACACCTTC.

V usage is TRBV2 and J usage is TRBJ2-2; a weak D match, TRBD1 (6 bases). The CDR3 covers 16 residues. The germline V and J ends were trimmed by 2 bases and 6 bases, with 16 bases remaining between them. CDR1 is SNHLY and CDR2 is FYNNEI in the germline V gene. The CDR3 loop is CASSEFGQGLAGELFF. The CDR3 nucleotides read TGTGCCAGCAGTGAATTCGGGCAGGGGCTCGCCGGGGAGCTGTTTTTT.

The chain links TRBV11-2 to TRBJ2-7; D is possibly TRBD2 (6 bases). The V end lost 0 bases, the J end lost 7 bases, and 13 bases lay between the germline ends. This CDR3 region has 14 residues. Germline CDR1 and CDR2: SGHAT and FQNNGV. The CDR3 loop reads CASSLDGGWKEQYF. In nucleotides, the CDR3 is TGTGCCAGCAGCTTAGATGGGGGGTGGAAAGAGCAGTACTTC.

The chain combines TRBV7-8 with TRBJ1-5, with D uncertain. This CDR3 is 14 amino acids long. With 0 bases removed from V and 0 bases from J, the gap between germline ends came to 3 bases. CDR1 and CDR2 from the germline V gene are SGHVS and FQNEAQ. The CDR3 nucleotides read TGTGCCAGCAGCTTAGCGGGTAGCAATCAGCCCCAGCATTTT. This translates into CASSLAGSNQPQHF.

This chain connects TRBV4-1 to TRBJ2-7, with 7 nucleotides matching TRBD2. V was pared by 1 base and J by 4 bases, with 7 bases of the junction left unmatched. CDR1 is MGHRA, CDR2 YSYEKL, per germline. The CDR3 runs to 15 residues. Here the CDR3 DNA reads TGCGCCAGCAGCCAAGTTCTAGCGGAGACGTACGAGCAGTACTTC. Translation: CASSQVLAETYEQYF.

This sequence joins TRBV7-9 and TRBJ2-5, with D perhaps TRBD1 (5 bases). Germline V CDR1 and CDR2: SEHNR, FQNEAQ (reference sequence). The CDR3 is 14 residues long. With 5 bases removed from V and 5 bases from J, the gap between germline ends came to 15 bases. CDR3 sequence (DNA): TGTGCCAGCAGCCCCGACAGATTCGCGGAGACCCAGTACTTC. It specifies CASSPDRFAETQYF.